This T cell receptor (beta chain) was obtained from a study of blood T cells in healthy people across ages. Using a J-beta primer mix together with a sample-barcoded 5' primer, a second PCR was run for roughly 7 to 11 cycles. Every cDNA molecule carried a tag from a template-switch adaptor bearing 12 random nucleotides. Via MiXCR, TCRdb re-called the 5' RACE reads, giving one row per CDR3 protein. The sample yields 1.6 million or so distinct CDR3 sequences, around 36% seen once. Per the germline V gene, CDR1 is SSHAT and CDR2 is FNYEAQ (reference sequence). V was clipped by 1 base and J by 5 bases, with 11 bases between them. This CDR3 region has 14 residues. This clonotype has a single count. As yet, its antigen is unknown. Study findings and constraints: No conclusive comparison of naive versus antigen-experienced cells was possible with unsorted PBMCs.

The TCR was taken from a woman younger than 45 in good health. This chain links TRBV7-7 with TRBJ2-5; tentatively, D is TRBD1 (5 bases). Material: blood. The CDR3 protein is CASSLEWGRETQYF. The CDR3 nucleotides read TGTGCCAGCAGCTTAGAGTGGGGCCGGGAGACCCAGTACTTC. The variable domain in full, completed from reference TRBV7-7 and TRBJ2-5, reads GAGVSQSPRYKVTKRGQDVTLRCDPISSHATLYWYQQALGQGPEFLTYFNYEAQPDKSGLPSDRFSAERPEGSISTLTIQRTEQRDSAMYRCASSLEWGRETQYFGPGTRLLVL.